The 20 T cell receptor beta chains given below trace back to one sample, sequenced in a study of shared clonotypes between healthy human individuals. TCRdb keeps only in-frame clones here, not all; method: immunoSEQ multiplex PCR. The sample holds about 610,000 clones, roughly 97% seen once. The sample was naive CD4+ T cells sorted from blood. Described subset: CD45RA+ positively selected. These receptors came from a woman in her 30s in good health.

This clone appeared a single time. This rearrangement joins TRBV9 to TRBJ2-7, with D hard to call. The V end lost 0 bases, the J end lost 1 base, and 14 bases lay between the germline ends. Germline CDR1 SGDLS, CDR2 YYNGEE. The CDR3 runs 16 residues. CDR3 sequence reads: CASSVGAGDPSYEQYF. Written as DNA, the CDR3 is TGTGCCAGCAGCGTAGGGGCAGGAGATCCTTCCTACGAGCAGTACTTC.

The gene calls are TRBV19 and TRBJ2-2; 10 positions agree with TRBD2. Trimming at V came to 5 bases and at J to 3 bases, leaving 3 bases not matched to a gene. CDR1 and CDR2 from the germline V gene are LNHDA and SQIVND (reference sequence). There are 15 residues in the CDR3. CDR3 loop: CASSSGLAHTGELFF. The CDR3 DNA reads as TGTGCCAGTAGTTCGGGACTAGCGCACACCGGGGAGCTGTTTTTT.

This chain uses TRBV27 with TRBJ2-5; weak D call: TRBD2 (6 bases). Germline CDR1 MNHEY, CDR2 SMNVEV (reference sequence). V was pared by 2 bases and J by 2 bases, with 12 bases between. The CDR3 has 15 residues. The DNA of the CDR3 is TGTGCCAGCAGTTTAACCTCTAGCGTACAAGAGACCCAGTACTTC. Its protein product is CASSLTSSVQETQYF.

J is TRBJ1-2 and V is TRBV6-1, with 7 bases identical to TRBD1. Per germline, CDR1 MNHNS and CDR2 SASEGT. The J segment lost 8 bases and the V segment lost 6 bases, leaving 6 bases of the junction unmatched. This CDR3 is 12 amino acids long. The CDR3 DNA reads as TGTGCCAGCAGGGAGGGGGCGCGAGGCTACACCTTC. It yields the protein CASREGARGYTF.

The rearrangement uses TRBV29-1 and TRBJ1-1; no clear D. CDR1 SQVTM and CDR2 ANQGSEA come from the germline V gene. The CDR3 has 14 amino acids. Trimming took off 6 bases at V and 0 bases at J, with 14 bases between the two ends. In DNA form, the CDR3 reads TGCAGCGTAGGACGAGTACTAATGAACACTGAAGCTTTCTTT. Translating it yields CSVGRVLMNTEAFF.

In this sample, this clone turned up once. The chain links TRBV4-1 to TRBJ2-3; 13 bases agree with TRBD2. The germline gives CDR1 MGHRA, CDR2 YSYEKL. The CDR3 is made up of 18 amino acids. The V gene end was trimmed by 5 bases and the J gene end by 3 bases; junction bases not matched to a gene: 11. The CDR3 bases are TGCGCCAGCAGCGGACTAGCGGGAGTTGGATCTCAGACAGATACGCAGTATTTT. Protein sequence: CASSGLAGVGSQTDTQYF.

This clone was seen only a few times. CDR3 DNA sequence: TGTGCCAGCAGCTTGGCGATGGACCCCGGGTACGAGCAGTACTTC. Its translation is CASSLAMDPGYEQYF. The rearrangement links TRBV11-2 to TRBJ2-7; D unresolved. The V end lost 3 bases, the J end lost 4 bases, and 16 bases lay between the germline ends. CDR1 and CDR2 (germline): SGHAT, FQNNGV. The CDR3 covers 15 residues. The full variable domain, completed using reference TRBV11-2 and TRBJ2-7, is EAGVAQSPRYKIIEKRQSVAFWCNPISGHATLYWYQQILGQGPKLLIQFQNNGVVDDSQLPKDRFSAERLKGVDSTLKIQPAKLEDSAVYLCASSLAMDPGYEQYFGPGTRLTVT.

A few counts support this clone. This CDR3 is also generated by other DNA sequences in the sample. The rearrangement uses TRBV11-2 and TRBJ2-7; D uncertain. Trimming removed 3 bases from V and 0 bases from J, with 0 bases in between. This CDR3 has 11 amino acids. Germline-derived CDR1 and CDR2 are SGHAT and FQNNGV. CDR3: CASSFSYEQYF. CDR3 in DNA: TGTGCCAGCAGCTTCTCCTACGAGCAGTACTTC.

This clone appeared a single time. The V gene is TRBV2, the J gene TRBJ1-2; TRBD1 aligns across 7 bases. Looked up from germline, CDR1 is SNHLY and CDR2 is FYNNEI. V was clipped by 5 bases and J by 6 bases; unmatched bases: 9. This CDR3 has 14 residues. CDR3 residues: CASSSQGPSNGYTF. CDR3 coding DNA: TGTGCCAGCAGTTCACAGGGGCCTAGTAATGGCTACACCTTC.

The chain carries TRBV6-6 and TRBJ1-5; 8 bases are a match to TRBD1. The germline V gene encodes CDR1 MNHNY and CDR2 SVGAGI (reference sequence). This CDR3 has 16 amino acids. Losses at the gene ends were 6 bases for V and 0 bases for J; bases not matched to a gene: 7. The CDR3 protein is CASRGGQGYSNQPQHF. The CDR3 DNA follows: TGTGCCAGCAGGGGTGGACAGGGCTATAGCAATCAGCCCCAGCATTTT.

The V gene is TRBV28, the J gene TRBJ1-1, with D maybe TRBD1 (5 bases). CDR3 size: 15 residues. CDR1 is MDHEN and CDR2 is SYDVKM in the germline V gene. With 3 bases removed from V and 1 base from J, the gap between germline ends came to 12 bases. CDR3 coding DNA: TGTGCCAGCAGTTTTGGGGACCTCCGGAACACTGAAGCTTTCTTT. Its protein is CASSFGDLRNTEAFF.

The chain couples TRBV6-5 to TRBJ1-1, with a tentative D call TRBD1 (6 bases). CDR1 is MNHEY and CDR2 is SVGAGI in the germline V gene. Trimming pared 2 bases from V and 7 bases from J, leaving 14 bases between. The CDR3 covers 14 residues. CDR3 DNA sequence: TGTGCCAGCAGTTACGAGGGGGGATATATTGAAGCTTTCTTT. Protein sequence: CASSYEGGYIEAFF.

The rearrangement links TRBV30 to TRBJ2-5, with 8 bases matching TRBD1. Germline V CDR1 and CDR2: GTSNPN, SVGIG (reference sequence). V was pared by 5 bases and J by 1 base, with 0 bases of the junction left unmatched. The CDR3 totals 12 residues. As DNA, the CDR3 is TGTGCCTGGGGGACAGGCCAAGAGACCCAGTACTTC. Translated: CAWGTGQETQYF.

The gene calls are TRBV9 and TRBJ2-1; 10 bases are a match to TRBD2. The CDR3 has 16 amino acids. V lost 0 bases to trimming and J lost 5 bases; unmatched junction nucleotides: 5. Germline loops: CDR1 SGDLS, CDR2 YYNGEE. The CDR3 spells CASSVAVAGGDNEQFF. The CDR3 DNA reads TGTGCCAGCAGCGTAGCTGTAGCGGGAGGAGACAATGAGCAGTTCTTC.

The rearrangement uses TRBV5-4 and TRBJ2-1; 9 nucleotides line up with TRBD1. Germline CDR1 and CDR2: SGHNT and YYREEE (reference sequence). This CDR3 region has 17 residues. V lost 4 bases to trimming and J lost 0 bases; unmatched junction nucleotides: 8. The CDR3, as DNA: TGTGCCAGCAGCGTCGGACAGGGGCATTCCTCCTACAATGAGCAGTTCTTC. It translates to CASSVGQGHSSYNEQFF.

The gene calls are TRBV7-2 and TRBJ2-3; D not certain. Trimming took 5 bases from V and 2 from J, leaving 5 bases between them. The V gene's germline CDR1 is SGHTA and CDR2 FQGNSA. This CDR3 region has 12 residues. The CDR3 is CASSPFTDTQYF. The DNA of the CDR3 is TGTGCCAGCAGCCCTTTCACAGATACGCAGTATTTT. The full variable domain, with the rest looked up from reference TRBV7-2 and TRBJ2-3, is GAGVSQSPSNKVTEKGKDVELRCDPISGHTALYWYRQSLGQGLEFLIYFQGNSAPDKSGLPSDRFSAERTGGSVSTLTIQRTQQEDSAVYLCASSPFTDTQYFGPGTRLTVL.

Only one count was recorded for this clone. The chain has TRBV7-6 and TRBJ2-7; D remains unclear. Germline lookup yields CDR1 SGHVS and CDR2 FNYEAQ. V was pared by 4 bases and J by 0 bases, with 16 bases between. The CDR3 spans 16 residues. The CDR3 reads CASSSLYGSPSYEQYF. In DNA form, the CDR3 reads TGTGCCAGCAGCTCCCTATACGGCAGCCCCTCCTACGAGCAGTACTTC.

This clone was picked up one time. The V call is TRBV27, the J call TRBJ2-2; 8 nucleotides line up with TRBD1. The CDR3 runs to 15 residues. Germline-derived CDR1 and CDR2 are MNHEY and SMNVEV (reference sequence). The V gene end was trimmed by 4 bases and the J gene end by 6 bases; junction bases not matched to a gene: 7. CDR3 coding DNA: TGTGCCAGCAGTTACCGGACAGGGCTGGCCGGGGAGCTGTTTTTT. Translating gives CASSYRTGLAGELFF.

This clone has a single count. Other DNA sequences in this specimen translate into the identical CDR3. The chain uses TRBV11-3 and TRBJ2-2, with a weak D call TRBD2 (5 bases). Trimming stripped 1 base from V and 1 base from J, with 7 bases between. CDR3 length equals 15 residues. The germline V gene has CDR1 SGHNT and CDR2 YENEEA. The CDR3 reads CASSLGRGNTGELFF. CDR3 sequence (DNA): TGTGCCAGCAGCTTAGGTCGGGGGAACACCGGGGAGCTGTTTTTT. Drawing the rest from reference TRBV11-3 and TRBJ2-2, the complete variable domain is EAGVVQSPRYKIIEKKQPVAFWCNPISGHNTLYWYLQNLGQGPELLIRYENEEAVDDSQLPKDRFSAERLKGVDSTLKIQPAELGDSAVYLCASSLGRGNTGELFFGEGSRLTVL.

CDR3 nucleotides: TGCGCCAGCAGCTCTGGACAGGGCCCAGACGTTGAGCAGTTCTTC. Translating gives CASSSGQGPDVEQFF. The chain combines TRBV4-1 with TRBJ2-1; 8 positions agree with TRBD1. The CDR3 covers 15 residues. Looked up from germline, CDR1 is MGHRA and CDR2 is YSYEKL. Trimming took 5 bases from V and 9 from J; bases not matched to a gene: 12.